Each of the 19 T cell receptor beta chains below was sequenced from the same sample in a study of identical twins. TCRdb redid the calling of the 5' RACE reads with MiXCR, one entry per CDR3 protein. The sample records roughly 250,000 distinct CDR3 sequences, over 11% being singletons. Sequences were obtained from memory (CD45RO+) T cells sorted from blood. Receptors originate from a woman aged 18 to 35 in good health.

This clonotype was observed a few times. V gene TRBV20-1 combines with J gene TRBJ2-7, with D unresolved. CDR1 DFQATT and CDR2 SNEGSKA come from the germline V gene (reference sequence). The length of the CDR3 is 12 residues. Trimming took off 6 bases at V and 7 bases at J, with 16 bases between the two ends. For the CDR3, the DNA is TGCAGTGCCAACTACAACGTTCGGGAGCAGTACTTC. Encoded protein: CSANYNVREQYF.

This clonotype showed up just a few times. A read error may account for a junction end that differs from germline. The DNA of the CDR3 is TGTGCCAGCAGCTTATACGGGGGCACGGATACGCAGTATTTT. Encoded protein: CASSLYGGTDTQYF. J is TRBJ2-3 and V is TRBV7-3, with D possibly called TRBD1 or TRBD2 (6 bases each). The CDR3 length is 14 residues. Germline V gene sequence: CDR1 SGHTA, CDR2 FQGTGA.

This clonotype has only a few counts. V usage is TRBV6-5 and J usage is TRBJ2-7, with TRBD1 matching 12 bases. With 0 bases clipped from V and 3 bases from J, the junction kept 6 bases outside the gene matches. CDR1 MNHEY and CDR2 SVGAGI come from the germline V gene. The CDR3 length is 17 residues. The DNA of the CDR3 is TGTGCCAGCAGTTACTCCAGGGGACAGGGGGCTTTCTACGAGCAGTACTTC. It codes for CASSYSRGQGAFYEQYF.

The V call is TRBV11-3, the J call TRBJ2-1; D tentatively reads TRBD1 or TRBD2 (6 bases each). CDR1 and CDR2 from the germline V gene are SGHNT and YENEEA. The CDR3 covers 12 residues. Trimming removed 9 bases at V and 9 bases at J, with 15 bases between. The DNA of the CDR3 is TGTGCCAGACCTGAGGGGGGAGGTGAGCAGTTCTTC. Translated, it gives CARPEGGGEQFF.

A few counts support this clonotype. The chain uses TRBV27 and TRBJ2-7; no clear D. CDR1 is MNHEY, CDR2 SMNVEV, per germline (reference sequence). The V end lost 5 bases, the J end lost 3 bases, and 11 bases lay between the germline ends. The CDR3 spans 13 residues. CDR3 residues: CASSPFNSYEQYF. CDR3 nucleotide sequence: TGTGCCAGCAGTCCGTTCAACAGCTACGAGCAGTACTTC.

This clonotype was observed a few times. This chain links TRBV6-1 with TRBJ2-7; D is possibly TRBD2 (6 bases). The CDR3 contains 14 residues. V was pared by 5 bases and J by 4 bases, with 15 bases between. From germline, CDR1 is MNHNS and CDR2 SASEGT. CDR3 DNA sequence: TGTGCCAGCAGTCGGGCTAGCGACACTTACGAGCAGTACTTC. It is translated as CASSRASDTYEQYF.

The genes are TRBV7-2 and TRBJ2-7, with D perhaps TRBD1 (5 bases). The CDR3 runs to 14 residues. The V gene's germline CDR1 is SGHTA and CDR2 FQGNSA. Deletions cut 3 bases from V and 7 bases from J, with 16 bases between. In DNA form, the CDR3 reads TGTGCCAGCAGCTTGAATGGGGCGCGTGGGGAGCAGTACTTC. It translates to CASSLNGARGEQYF.

This clonotype was seen a few times. The V call is TRBV20-1, the J call TRBJ2-2; D is perhaps TRBD2 (6 bases). The germline gives CDR1 DFQATT, CDR2 SNEGSKA (reference sequence). Between the trimmed V and J ends, which lost 5 bases and 1 base, there was a span of 11 bases. This CDR3 region has 14 residues. The CDR3 reads CSASSVRNTGELFF. CDR3 bases: TGCAGTGCTTCTAGCGTTAGGAACACCGGGGAGCTGTTTTTT.

There are a few counts of this clonotype. This chain uses TRBV20-1 with TRBJ2-1; tentative D call: TRBD2 (6 bases). V dropped 5 bases and J dropped 5 bases, with 22 bases sitting between them. CDR1 and CDR2 from the germline V gene are DFQATT and SNEGSKA (reference sequence). The CDR3 extends over 16 amino acids. CDR3 amino acids: CSAQSSGVAAHNEQFF. CDR3 DNA sequence: TGCAGTGCTCAGTCCTCGGGGGTAGCGGCGCACAATGAGCAGTTCTTC.

The table lists this clonotype with a few counts. The chain links TRBV9 to TRBJ1-3, with a tentative D call TRBD1 (6 bases). V lost 0 bases and J lost 6, with 13 bases in between. The CDR3 has 15 residues. CDR1 SGDLS and CDR2 YYNGEE come from the germline V gene. The CDR3, as DNA: TGTGCCAGCAGCGTAGCGGGGGCAGGAGAAAACACCATATATTTT. Amino acids: CASSVAGAGENTIYF.

This clonotype was seen only a few times. The chain carries TRBV10-1 and TRBJ2-2; D not certain. V was pared by 0 bases and J by 5 bases, with 4 bases between. The CDR3 has 13 residues. Germline values: CDR1 WNHNN, CDR2 SYGVQD (reference sequence). The CDR3 loop is CASSESLTGELFF. In DNA, the CDR3 is TGCGCCAGCAGTGAGTCGCTGACCGGGGAGCTGTTTTTT.

The rearrangement links TRBV11-3 to TRBJ1-1; D unresolved. V lost 3 bases and J 1 base, leaving 6 bases between the germline ends. This CDR3 contains 13 residues. Germline CDR1 is SGHNT and CDR2 is YENEEA. The CDR3 loop is CASSFLPNTEAFF. CDR3 nucleotide sequence: TGTGCCAGCAGCTTCTTACCGAACACTGAAGCTTTCTTT.

This clonotype was seen repeatedly, ten times or more. The J gene is TRBJ2-7, the V gene TRBV27, with D perhaps given as TRBD1 or TRBD2 (5 bases each). V lost 4 bases to trimming and J lost 0 bases, with 13 bases between them. Germline V gene sequence: CDR1 MNHEY, CDR2 SMNVEV (reference sequence). The CDR3 has 15 residues. The CDR3 sequence is CASSSPGTGSYEQYF. CDR3 nucleotide sequence: TGTGCCAGCAGTTCCCCAGGGACGGGCTCCTACGAGCAGTACTTC.

This clonotype was counted ten times or more. The V gene is TRBV7-9, the J gene TRBJ1-1; the match to TRBD1 covers 8 bases. Germline-derived CDR1 and CDR2 are SEHNR and FQNEAQ (reference sequence). J lost 9 bases, V lost 5 bases, and 5 bases had no gene match. The CDR3 loop spans 12 amino acids. CDR3 nucleotide sequence: TGTGCCAGCAGCAGACAGGGGCCCAAAGCTTTCTTT. This encodes CASSRQGPKAFF.

This clonotype appeared once. The V and J genes are TRBV6-5 and TRBJ2-2; D unclear. From germline, CDR1 is MNHEY and CDR2 SVGAGI. V lost 2 bases, J lost 2 bases, and 9 bases lay in between. The CDR3 is 15 residues long. DNA for the CDR3: TGTGCCAGCAGTTACGTTGGCAGTAACACCGGGGAGCTGTTTTTT. It codes for CASSYVGSNTGELFF.

This clonotype has just a few counts. J is TRBJ2-7 and V is TRBV5-8, with D perhaps TRBD2 (5 bases). With 1 base removed from V and 6 bases from J, the gap between germline ends came to 14 bases. Germline V gene data show CDR1 as SGHTS and CDR2 as YDEGEE. The CDR3 spans 14 residues. The CDR3 bases are TGTGCCAGCAGCTTGTTTCAATTGGGGAGCGAGCAGTACTTC. Residues: CASSLFQLGSEQYF.

The table lists this clonotype with a few counts. The chain is built from TRBV5-1 and TRBJ1-3, with D perhaps matching TRBD1 (5 bases). Germline values: CDR1 SGHRS, CDR2 YFSETQ. The CDR3 has 15 residues. Trimming shortened V by 3 bases and J by 1 base, and 11 bases separated the two germline ends. The CDR3 coding sequence is TGCGCCAGCAGCTCCCTTCCAGGGTCTGGAAACACCATATATTTT. This gives the protein CASSSLPGSGNTIYF.

The chain links TRBV12-3 or TRBV12-4 to TRBJ2-5; D tentatively fits TRBD1 or TRBD2 (5 bases each). The CDR3 contains 15 residues. V was shortened by 6 bases and J by 2 bases, with 16 bases between the two germline ends. The CDR3, as DNA: TGTGCCAGCAGCAGAGGGTGGGGGAAACAAGAGACCCAGTACTTC. Protein product: CASSRGWGKQETQYF.

This clonotype was found a few times. This sequence joins TRBV9 and TRBJ2-2; 7 bases agree with TRBD2. Germline CDR1 and CDR2: SGDLS and YYNGEE. This CDR3 spans 15 amino acids. V was pared by 4 bases and J by 4 bases, with 7 bases of the junction left unmatched. CDR3 residues: CASSKLAGLTGELFF. CDR3 coding DNA: TGTGCCAGCAGCAAGTTAGCGGGTCTCACCGGGGAGCTGTTTTTT.